The clone carrying this T cell receptor beta chain was found a few times. The sample comes from a study of T cells in localized non-small cell lung cancer. Sequencing was performed with immunoSEQ multiplex PCR; in TCRdb, only in-frame clones are kept and a portion is missing. The table has 25,000 to 30,000 clones, approximately 90% seen once. The sample in question was peripheral blood, obtained before any cancer treatment. This receptor was identified in a woman aged 18 to 55 with stage I lung adenocarcinoma.

CDR3 DNA sequence: TGTGCCAGCAGCTTAGCGGGGGGAGATACGCAGTATTTT. It specifies CASSLAGGDTQYF. V and J are TRBV7-6 and TRBJ2-3; weak D call: TRBD2 (6 bases). V lost 0 bases, J lost 5 bases, and 6 bases lay in between. Germline assignment: CDR1 SGHVS and CDR2 FNYEAQ. This CDR3 is built from 13 residues. The full variable domain, with the rest looked up from reference TRBV7-6 and TRBJ2-3, is GAGVSQSPRYKVTKRGQDVALRCDPISGHVSLYWYRQALGQGPEFLTYFNYEAQQDKSGLPNDRFSAERPEGSISTLTIQRTEQRDSAMYRCASSLAGGDTQYFGPGTRLTVL.